This T cell receptor (beta chain) originates from a study of T-cell memory formation after mild COVID-19. TCR alpha and TCR beta cDNA libraries with sample barcodes and UMIs came from 5'RACE using constant-segment primers. TCRdb analysed the 5' RACE reads with MiXCR anew, one entry per CDR3 protein. The sample carries approximately 300,000 distinct CDR3 sequences, over 7% recorded once. Many counts were recorded for this clonotype. What it binds is not known. The CDR3 spans 16 residues. V lost 0 bases, J lost 9 bases, and 21 bases lay in between. The germline V gene has CDR1 DFQATT and CDR2 SNEGSKA (reference sequence). Study-wide findings and caveats: There were some responding clones in pre-infection memory, which suggested that cross-reactive memory had joined. Clones that got smaller from day 15 to 85 had even CD4/CD8, while clones growing later tipped toward CD4+.

The specimen was PBMCs or a T cell subset sorted from them (not recorded which). This clonotype was obtained from a man between 18 and 35 years old who had mild COVID-19 (a few samples of this study predate the infection). Cell type and time point are not known. V usage is TRBV20-1 and J usage is TRBJ2-1; D may be TRBD2 (6 bases). CDR3 protein: CSARDPRASVVGEQFF. The CDR3 DNA follows: TGCAGTGCTAGAGATCCGAGGGCTAGCGTGGTGGGTGAGCAGTTCTTC.